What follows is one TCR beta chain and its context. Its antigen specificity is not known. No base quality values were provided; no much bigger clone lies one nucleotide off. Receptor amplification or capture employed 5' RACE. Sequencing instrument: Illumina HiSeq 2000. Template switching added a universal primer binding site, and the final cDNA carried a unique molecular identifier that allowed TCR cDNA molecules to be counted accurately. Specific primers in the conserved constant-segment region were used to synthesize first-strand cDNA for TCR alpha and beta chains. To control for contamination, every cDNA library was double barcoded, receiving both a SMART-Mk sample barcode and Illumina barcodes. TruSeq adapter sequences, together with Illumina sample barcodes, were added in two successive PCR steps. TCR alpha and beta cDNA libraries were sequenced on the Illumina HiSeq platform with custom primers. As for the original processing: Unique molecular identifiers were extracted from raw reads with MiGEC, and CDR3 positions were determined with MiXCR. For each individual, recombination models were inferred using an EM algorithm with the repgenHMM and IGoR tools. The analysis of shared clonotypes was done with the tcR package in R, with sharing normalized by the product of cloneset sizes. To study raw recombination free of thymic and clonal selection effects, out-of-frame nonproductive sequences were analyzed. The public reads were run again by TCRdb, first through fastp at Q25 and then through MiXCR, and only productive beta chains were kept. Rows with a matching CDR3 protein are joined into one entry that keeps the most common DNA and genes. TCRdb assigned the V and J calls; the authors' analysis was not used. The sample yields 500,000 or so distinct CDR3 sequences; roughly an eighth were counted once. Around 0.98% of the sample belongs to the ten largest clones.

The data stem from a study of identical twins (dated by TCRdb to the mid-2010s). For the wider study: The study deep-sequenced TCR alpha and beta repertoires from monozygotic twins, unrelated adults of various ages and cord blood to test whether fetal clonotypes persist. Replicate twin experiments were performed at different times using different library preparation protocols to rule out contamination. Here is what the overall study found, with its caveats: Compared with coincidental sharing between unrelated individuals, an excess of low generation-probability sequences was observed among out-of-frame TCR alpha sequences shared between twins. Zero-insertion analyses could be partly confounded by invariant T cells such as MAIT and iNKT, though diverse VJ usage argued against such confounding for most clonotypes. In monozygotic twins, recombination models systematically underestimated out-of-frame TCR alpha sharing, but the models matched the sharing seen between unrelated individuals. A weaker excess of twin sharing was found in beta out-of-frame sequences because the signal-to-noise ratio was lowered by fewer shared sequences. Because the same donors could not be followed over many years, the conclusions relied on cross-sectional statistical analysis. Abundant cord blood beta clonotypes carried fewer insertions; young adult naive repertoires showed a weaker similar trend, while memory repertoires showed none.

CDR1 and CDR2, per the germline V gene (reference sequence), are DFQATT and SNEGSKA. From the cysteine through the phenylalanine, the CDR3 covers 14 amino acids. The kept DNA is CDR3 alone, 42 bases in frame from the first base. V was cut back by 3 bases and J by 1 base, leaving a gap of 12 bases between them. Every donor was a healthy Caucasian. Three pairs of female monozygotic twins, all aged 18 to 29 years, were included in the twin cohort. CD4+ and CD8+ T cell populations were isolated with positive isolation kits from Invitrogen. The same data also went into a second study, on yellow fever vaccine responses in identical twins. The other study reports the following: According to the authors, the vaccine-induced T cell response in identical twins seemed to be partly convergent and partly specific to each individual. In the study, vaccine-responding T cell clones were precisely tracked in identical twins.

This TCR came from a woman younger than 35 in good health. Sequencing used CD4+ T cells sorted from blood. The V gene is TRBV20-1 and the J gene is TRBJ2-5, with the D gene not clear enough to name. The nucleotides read TGCAGTGCTAGGACTTTACGCTTCCAAGAGACCCAGTACTTC. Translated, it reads CSARTLRFQETQYF.